Shown below are 12 T cell receptor beta chains from a single sample sequenced in a study of T cell responses to AZD1222 COVID-19 vaccine. Produced via immunoSEQ multiplex PCR; TCRdb's table is partial and in-frame only. This repertoire shows tens of thousands of clones, approximately 90% found once; its top ten account for approximately 5.2%. The starting material was peripheral blood, obtained on day 0 of AZD1222 vaccination. All receptors derive from an adult in good health.

The chain has TRBV4-1 and TRBJ2-1; TRBD2 aligns across 8 bases. After removal of 2 bases from V and 3 bases from J, the junction contained 15 bases not matched to a gene. Germline CDR1 and CDR2: MGHRA and YSYEKL. The CDR3 length is 19 residues. CDR3 amino acids: CASSQRITIAGIGYNEQFF. The CDR3 DNA sequence: TGCGCCAGCAGCCAACGTATTACCATAGCGGGAATCGGCTACAATGAGCAGTTCTTC.

The chain couples TRBV27 to TRBJ2-1; 9 positions agree with TRBD1. Per the germline V gene, CDR1 is MNHEY and CDR2 is SMNVEV (reference sequence). The CDR3 is 15 residues long. The trim removed 4 bases at V and 10 bases at J, leaving 11 bases unmatched. The CDR3 protein is CASSSPGQGFWEQFF. Written as DNA, the CDR3 is TGTGCCAGCAGTTCACCGGGACAGGGTTTTTGGGAGCAGTTCTTC.

The chain has TRBV10-3 and TRBJ2-7, with D possibly matching TRBD2 (5 bases). With 3 bases removed from V and 5 bases from J, the gap between germline ends came to 14 bases. Germline assignment: CDR1 ENHRY and CDR2 SYGVKD. The CDR3 consists of 14 residues. The CDR3 sequence: CAISDGRRSDEQYF. For the CDR3, the DNA is TGTGCCATCAGTGATGGGAGAAGGTCCGACGAGCAGTACTTC.

This clone was seen a handful of times. The CDR3 reads CASSQPTSGRPFYEQFF. CDR3 in DNA: TGTGCCAGCAGCCAACCAACTAGCGGGAGGCCCTTCTATGAGCAGTTCTTC. The V call is TRBV16, the J call TRBJ2-1; TRBD2 aligns across 12 bases. The CDR3 loop spans 17 amino acids. V was pared by 2 bases and J by 8 bases, with 10 bases of the junction left unmatched. The germline V gene has CDR1 KGHSY and CDR2 FQNENV.

The rearrangement uses TRBV19 and TRBJ2-3; TRBD1 agrees at 10 bases. This CDR3 region has 16 residues. Germline V gene data show CDR1 as LNHDA and CDR2 as SQIVND (reference sequence). J was trimmed by 2 bases and V by 3 bases; bases with no gene match: 5. The CDR3 sequence is CASSITRQGATDTQYF. The CDR3 DNA follows: TGTGCCAGTAGTATTACGAGACAGGGGGCCACAGATACGCAGTATTTT.

This clone was detected only a few times. This chain uses TRBV7-9 with TRBJ1-4; no firm D call. V was cut by 7 bases and J by 3 bases, with 15 bases left in between. Germline assignment: CDR1 SEHNR and CDR2 FQNEAQ (reference sequence). This CDR3 has 15 residues. The CDR3 nucleotides read TGTGCCAGCACTACCAAGGGTGCTGCTAATGAAAAACTGTTTTTT. This codes for CASTTKGAANEKLFF.

The chain recombines TRBV3-1 (or the pseudogene TRBV3-2) with TRBJ2-1; TRBD2 is a possible D gene (6 bases). V was trimmed by 4 bases and J by 3 bases, leaving 16 bases between them. The CDR3 length is 16 residues. Germline values: CDR1 LGHDT, CDR2 YNNKEL (reference sequence). CDR3 in DNA: TGTGCCAGCAGCCTAGACCGGGACTTAATCTACAATGAGCAGTTCTTC. It translates to CASSLDRDLIYNEQFF.

The chain employs TRBV27 and TRBJ1-2; D gene unclear. CDR1 and CDR2 from the germline V gene are MNHEY and SMNVEV (reference sequence). This CDR3 is built from 15 residues. Deletions cut 6 bases from V and 0 bases from J, with 14 bases between. CDR3 sequence: CASRPFGRTNYGYTF. The CDR3 DNA follows: TGTGCCAGCAGGCCCTTCGGCCGAACTAACTATGGCTACACCTTC.

The genes are TRBV7-3 and TRBJ1-3; D gene ambiguous. Germline assignment: CDR1 SGHTA and CDR2 FQGTGA. This CDR3 region has 15 residues. V was trimmed by 0 bases and J by 0 bases, leaving 6 bases between them. The CDR3 coding sequence is TGTGCCAGCAGCTTAACAGCCAGCTCTGGAAACACCATATATTTT. It specifies CASSLTASSGNTIYF.

The rearrangement uses TRBV3-1 (or the pseudogene TRBV3-2) and TRBJ1-4; 10 nucleotides match TRBD1. Germline V gene data show CDR1 as LGHDT and CDR2 as YNNKEL (reference sequence). The CDR3 is 15 amino acids. After removal of 4 bases from V and 8 bases from J, the junction contained 7 bases not matched to a gene. CDR3 sequence reads: CASSLGTGASEKLFF. The CDR3 DNA sequence: TGTGCCAGCAGCCTCGGGACAGGGGCCAGCGAAAAACTGTTTTTT.

This clone came up once. This chain joins TRBV7-2 and TRBJ2-5, with D perhaps matching TRBD2 (5 bases). This CDR3 is 16 amino acids long. The V gene lost 3 bases and the J gene lost 4 bases, with 18 bases spanning the gap. CDR1 is SGHTA and CDR2 is FQGNSA in the germline V gene. For the CDR3, the DNA is TGTGCCAGCAGCTTTCGGTCGTTGGGAGCAACAGAGACCCAGTACTTC. As protein: CASSFRSLGATETQYF. Full variable domain (remainder filled in from reference TRBV7-2 and TRBJ2-5): GAGVSQSPSNKVTEKGKDVELRCDPISGHTALYWYRQSLGQGLEFLIYFQGNSAPDKSGLPSDRFSAERTGGSVSTLTIQRTQQEDSAVYLCASSFRSLGATETQYFGPGTRLLVL.

In this sample, this clone turned up once. The rearrangement uses TRBV7-9 and TRBJ1-6, with D uncertain. V gave up 5 bases and J gave up 9 bases, with 14 bases separating them. This CDR3 spans 14 amino acids. Germline V gives CDR1 SEHNR, CDR2 FQNEAQ (reference sequence). CDR3 residues: CASSPVTQTSPLHF. CDR3 in DNA: TGTGCCAGCAGCCCCGTGACCCAGACTTCACCCCTCCACTTT.